This T cell receptor beta chain was recorded in a study of patients and donors after allogeneic stem cell transplantation. CDR1 and CDR2 (germline): SGHVS, FNYEAQ. V gave up 5 bases and J gave up 2 bases; unmatched junction bases: 8. The CDR3 contains 15 residues. This clonotype was found a few times. Using its own MiXCR run on the RT-PCR reads, TCRdb lists one record per CDR3 protein. The table includes fewer than 500,000 distinct CDR3 sequences, 16% detected once. The clonotype comes from a human donor who was either an allogeneic HSCT recipient or a stem cell or donor lymphocyte infusion donor (not recorded which). It is not recorded whose cells these are; they may come from a transplant donor. The material sequenced was blood, either unsorted or a sorted T cell fraction (not recorded which). The V gene is TRBV7-6, the J gene TRBJ2-7, with 8 bases fitting TRBD1. CDR3: CASSHSRTGTYEQYF. In nucleotides, the CDR3 is TGTGCCAGCAGCCACAGCCGGACAGGGACCTACGAGCAGTACTTC.